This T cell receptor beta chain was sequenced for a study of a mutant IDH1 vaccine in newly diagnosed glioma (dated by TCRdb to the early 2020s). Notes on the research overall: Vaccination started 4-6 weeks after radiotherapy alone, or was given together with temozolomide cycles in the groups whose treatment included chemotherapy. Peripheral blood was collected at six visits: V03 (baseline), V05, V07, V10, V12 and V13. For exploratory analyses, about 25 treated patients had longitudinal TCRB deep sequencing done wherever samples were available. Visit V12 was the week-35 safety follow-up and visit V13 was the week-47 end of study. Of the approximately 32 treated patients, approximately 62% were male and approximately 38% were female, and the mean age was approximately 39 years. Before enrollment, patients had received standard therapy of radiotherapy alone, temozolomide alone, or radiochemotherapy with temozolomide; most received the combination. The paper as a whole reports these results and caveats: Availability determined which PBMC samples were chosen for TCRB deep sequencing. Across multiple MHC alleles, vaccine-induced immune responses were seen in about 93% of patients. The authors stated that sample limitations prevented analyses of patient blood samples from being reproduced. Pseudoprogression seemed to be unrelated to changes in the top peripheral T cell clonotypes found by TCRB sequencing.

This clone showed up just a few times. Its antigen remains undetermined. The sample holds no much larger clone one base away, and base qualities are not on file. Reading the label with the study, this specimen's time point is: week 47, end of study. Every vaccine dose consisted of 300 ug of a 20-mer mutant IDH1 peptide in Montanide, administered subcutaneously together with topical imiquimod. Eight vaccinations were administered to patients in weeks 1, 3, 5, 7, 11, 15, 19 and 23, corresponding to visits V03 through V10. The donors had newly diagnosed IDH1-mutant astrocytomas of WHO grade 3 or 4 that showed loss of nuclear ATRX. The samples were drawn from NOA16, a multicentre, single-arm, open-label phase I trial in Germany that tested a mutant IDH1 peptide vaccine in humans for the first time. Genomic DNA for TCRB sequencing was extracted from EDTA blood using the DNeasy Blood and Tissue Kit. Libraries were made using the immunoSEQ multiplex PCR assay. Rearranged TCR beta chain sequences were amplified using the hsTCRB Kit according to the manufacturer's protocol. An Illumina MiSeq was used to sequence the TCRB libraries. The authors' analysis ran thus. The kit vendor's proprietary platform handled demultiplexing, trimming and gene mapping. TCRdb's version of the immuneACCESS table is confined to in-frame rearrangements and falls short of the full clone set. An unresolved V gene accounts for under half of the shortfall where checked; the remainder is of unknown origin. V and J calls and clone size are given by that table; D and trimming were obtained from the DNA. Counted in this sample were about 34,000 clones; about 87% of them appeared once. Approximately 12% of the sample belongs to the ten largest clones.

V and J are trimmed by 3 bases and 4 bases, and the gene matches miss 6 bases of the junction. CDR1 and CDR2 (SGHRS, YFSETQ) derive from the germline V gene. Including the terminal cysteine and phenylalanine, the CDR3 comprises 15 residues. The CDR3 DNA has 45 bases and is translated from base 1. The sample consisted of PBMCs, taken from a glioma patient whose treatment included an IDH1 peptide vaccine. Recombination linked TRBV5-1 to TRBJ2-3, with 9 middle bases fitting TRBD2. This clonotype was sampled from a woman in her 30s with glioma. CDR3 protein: CASSWTPSGADTQYF. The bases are TGCGCCAGCAGCTGGACCCCTAGCGGGGCAGATACGCAGTATTTT.